This is a list of T cell receptor beta chains from one sample in a study of shared clonotypes between healthy human individuals. The table came from immunoSEQ multiplex PCR; TCRdb's copy has only in-frame clones and leaves some out. Of about 600,000 clones in the sample, roughly 97% were seen once. The sequenced sample was naive CD4+ T cells sorted from blood. These receptors came from a woman aged 25-40 years in good health. The CDR3 runs from the conserved cysteine through the conserved F or W. The order of the fields is clone size, J gene, D gene, V gene, CDR3 DNA, CDR3 protein. A D gene is named only where the DNA matches it firmly. Some rows have no size entry. The others give once, few or many, or a class for an expanded clone.

>NA|TRBJ2-7|NA|TRBV28
TGTGCCAGCAGCCCCTCTCAGGGGAGGTCGGTCTACGAGCAGTACTTC
CASSPSQGRSVYEQYF
>NA|TRBJ1-3|NA|TRBV5-6
TGTGCCAGCAGCTTAGGGGCAGGTTGGAACTCTGGAAACACCATATATTTT
CASSLGAGWNSGNTIYF
>NA|TRBJ1-1|NA|TRBV7-2
TGTGCCAGCAGCTCCCGGGCCGGGCACACTGAAGCTTTCTTT
CASSSRAGHTEAFF
>NA|TRBJ1-2|NA|TRBV7-2
TGTGCCAGCAGCTTAGGGCAGTCGACGAATGGCTACACCTTC
CASSLGQSTNGYTF
>few|TRBJ1-1|NA|TRBV7-3
TGTGCCAGCAGTCATTCAGGGGTCCCCGGCGGGGGTGAAGCTTTCTTT
CASSHSGVPGGGEAFF
>NA|TRBJ2-7|TRBD2|TRBV9
TGTGCCAGCAGCGGGGGACTAGCGGGACCCTACGAGCAGTACTTC
CASSGGLAGPYEQYF
>NA|TRBJ1-1|NA|TRBV11-2
TGTGCCAGCAGCTTAGACTGGGGCGGGAGCACTGAAGCTTTCTTT
CASSLDWGGSTEAFF
>NA|TRBJ2-3|NA|TRBV12-5
TGTGCTAGTGGTTTGGGCACCAACACAGATACGCAGTATTTT
CASGLGTNTDTQYF
>NA|TRBJ2-6|NA|TRBV18
TGTGCCAGCTCACCTTTCCTAGGGGAATCTGGGGCCAACGTCCTGACTTTC
CASSPFLGESGANVLTF
>NA|TRBJ2-3|TRBD2|TRBV2
TGTGCCAGCAGAGTAACTAGCGGGAGCTCTAGCACAGATACGCAGTATTTT
CASRVTSGSSSTDTQYF
>once|TRBJ2-7|NA|TRBV21-1
TGTGCCAGCAGACAATTCTGGGGGCCTTACGAGCAGTACTTC
CASRQFWGPYEQYF
>NA|TRBJ2-7|NA|TRBV2
TGTGCCAGCAGTTTCGACAGGGCGGAGGGCGAGCAGTACTTC
CASSFDRAEGEQYF
>NA|TRBJ2-7|TRBD1|TRBV6-6
TGTGCCAGCAGACCTAACTCCGGGACAGGGGGCGAGCAGTACTTC
CASRPNSGTGGEQYF
>NA|TRBJ2-3|TRBD2|TRBV29-1
TGCAGCGTTACTAGCGGGAACACAGATACGCAGTATTTT
CSVTSGNTDTQYF
>NA|TRBJ1-2|NA|TRBV5-1
TGCGCCAGGACTCGGGGTCTCTTC
CARTRGLF